This TCR beta chain was captured in a study of chemoradiotherapy in HPV16-positive cancers. General observations from the study: For HPV16-positive patients, expanding HPV-responsive T cells associated with longer recurrence-free survival. During treatment, candidate HPV-specific clones and E7-related motifs expanded in tumor. Functional assays defining HPV-specific T cells used only a couple of HPV16-positive patients.

Measured with immunoSEQ multiplex PCR; TCRdb has only the in-frame clones, and not every one. Of several thousand clones in the sample, about 80% were seen once. Over chemoradiotherapy, repertoires were sampled more than once. This CDR3 has 17 residues. The V end lost 0 bases, the J end lost 0 bases, and 14 bases lay between the germline ends. The V gene's germline CDR1 is MGHRA and CDR2 YSYEKL. Remarks on this clone: Its specificity is unknown.

The clonotype comes from a human donor with HPV-associated anogenital cancer. Sequences were derived from tumor tissue, sampled from a patient who underwent chemoradiotherapy. The chain uses TRBV4-1 and TRBJ1-2, with D hard to call. CDR3 protein: CASSQDGVTGTNYGYTF. The CDR3 DNA is TGCGCCAGCAGCCAAGATGGAGTAACGGGTACTAACTATGGCTACACCTTC.